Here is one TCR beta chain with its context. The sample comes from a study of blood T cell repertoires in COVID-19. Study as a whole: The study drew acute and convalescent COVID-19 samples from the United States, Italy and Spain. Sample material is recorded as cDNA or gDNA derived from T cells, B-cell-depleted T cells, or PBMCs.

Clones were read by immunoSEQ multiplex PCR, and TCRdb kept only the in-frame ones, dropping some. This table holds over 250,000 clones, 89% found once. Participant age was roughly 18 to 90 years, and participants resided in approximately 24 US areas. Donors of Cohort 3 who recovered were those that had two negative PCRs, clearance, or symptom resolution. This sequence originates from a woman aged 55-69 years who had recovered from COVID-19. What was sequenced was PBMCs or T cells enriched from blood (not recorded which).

The CDR3 bases are TGTGCCAGCAGTGGACAGGGTGACTATGGCTACACCTTC. Translating gives CASSGQGDYGYTF. The genes are TRBV2 and TRBJ1-2; 7 nucleotides match TRBD1. CDR1 SNHLY and CDR2 FYNNEI come from the germline V gene. V lost 4 bases to trimming and J lost 3 bases; unmatched junction nucleotides: 2. The CDR3 is made up of 13 amino acids.